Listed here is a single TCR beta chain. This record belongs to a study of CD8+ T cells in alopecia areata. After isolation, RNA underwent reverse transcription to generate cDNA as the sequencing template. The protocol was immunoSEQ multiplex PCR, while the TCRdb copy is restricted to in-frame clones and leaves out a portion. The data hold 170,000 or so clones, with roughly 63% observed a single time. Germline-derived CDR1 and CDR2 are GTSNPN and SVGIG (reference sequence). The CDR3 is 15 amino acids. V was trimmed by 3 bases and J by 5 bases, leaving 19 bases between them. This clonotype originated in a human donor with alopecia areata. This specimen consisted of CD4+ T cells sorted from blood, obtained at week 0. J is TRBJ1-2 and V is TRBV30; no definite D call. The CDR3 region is CAWSLRAGDGYGYTF. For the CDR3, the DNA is TGTGCCTGGAGCCTCCGGGCAGGTGATGGATATGGCTACACCTTC.